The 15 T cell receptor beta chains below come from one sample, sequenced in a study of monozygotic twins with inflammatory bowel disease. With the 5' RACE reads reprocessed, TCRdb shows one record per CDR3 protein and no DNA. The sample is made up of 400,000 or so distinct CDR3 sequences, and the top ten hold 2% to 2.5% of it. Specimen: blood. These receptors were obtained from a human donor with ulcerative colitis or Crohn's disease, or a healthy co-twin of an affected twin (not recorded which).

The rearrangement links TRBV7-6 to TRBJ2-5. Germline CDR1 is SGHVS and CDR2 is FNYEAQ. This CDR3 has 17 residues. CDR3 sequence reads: CASSLSPYPQTQETQYF.

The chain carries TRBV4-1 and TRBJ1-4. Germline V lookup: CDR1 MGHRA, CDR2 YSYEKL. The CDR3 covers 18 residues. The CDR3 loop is CASSQDRKDSKRNEKLFF.

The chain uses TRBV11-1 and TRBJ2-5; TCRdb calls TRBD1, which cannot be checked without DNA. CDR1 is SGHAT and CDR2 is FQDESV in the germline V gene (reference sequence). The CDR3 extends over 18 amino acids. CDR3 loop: CASSIRDFGGRTEETQYF.

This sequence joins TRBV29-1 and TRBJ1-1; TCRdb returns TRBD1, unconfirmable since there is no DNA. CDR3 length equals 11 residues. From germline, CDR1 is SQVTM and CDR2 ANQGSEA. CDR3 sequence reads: CSVGRETEAFF. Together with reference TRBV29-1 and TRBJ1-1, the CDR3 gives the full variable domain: SAVISQKPSRDICQRGTSLTIQCQVDSQVTMMFWYRQQPGQSLTLIATANQGSEATYESGFVIDKFPISRPNLTFSTLTVSNMSPEDSSIYLCSVGRETEAFFGQGTRLTVV.

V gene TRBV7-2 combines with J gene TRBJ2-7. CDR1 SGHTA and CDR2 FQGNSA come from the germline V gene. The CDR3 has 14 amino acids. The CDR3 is CASSSGPKGTEQYF.

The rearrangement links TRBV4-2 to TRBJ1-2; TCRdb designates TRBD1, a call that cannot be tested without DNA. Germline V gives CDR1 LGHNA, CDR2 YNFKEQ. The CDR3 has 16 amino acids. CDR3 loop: CASSQVGQGSVEGYTF.

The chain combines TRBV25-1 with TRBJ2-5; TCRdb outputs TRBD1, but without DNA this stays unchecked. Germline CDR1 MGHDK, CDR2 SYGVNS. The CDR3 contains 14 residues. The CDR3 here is CASSDVGGRETQYF.

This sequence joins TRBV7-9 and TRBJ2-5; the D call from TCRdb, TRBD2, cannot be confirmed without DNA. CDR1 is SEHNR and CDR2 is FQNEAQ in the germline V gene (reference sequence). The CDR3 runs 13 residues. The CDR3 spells CASSQLAQETQYF.

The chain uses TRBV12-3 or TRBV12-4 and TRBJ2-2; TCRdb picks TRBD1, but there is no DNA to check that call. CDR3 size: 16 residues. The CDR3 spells CASSQWGQGYTGELFF.

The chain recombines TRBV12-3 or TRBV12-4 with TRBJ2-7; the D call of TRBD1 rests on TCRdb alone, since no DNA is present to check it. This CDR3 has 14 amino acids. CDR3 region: CASSERDGSYEQYF.

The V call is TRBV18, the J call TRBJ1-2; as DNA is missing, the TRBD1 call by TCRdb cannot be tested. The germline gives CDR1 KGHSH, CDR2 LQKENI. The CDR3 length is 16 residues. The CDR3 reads CASSPRGQGVEDGYTF.

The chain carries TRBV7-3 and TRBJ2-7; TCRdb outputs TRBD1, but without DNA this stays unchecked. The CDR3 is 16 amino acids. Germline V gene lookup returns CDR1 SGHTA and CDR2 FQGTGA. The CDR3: CASSLPDSPIDYEQYF.

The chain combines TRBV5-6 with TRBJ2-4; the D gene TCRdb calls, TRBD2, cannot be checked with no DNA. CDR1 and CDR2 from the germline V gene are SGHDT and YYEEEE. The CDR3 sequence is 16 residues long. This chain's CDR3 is CASSTLAGWSKNIQYF.

The CDR3 here is CASSYSKGPGSYNEQFF. J is TRBJ2-1 and V is TRBV6-5; TCRdb proposes TRBD2, but this gene call is untestable without DNA. CDR3 length: 17 residues. The germline V gene encodes CDR1 MNHEY and CDR2 SVGAGI.

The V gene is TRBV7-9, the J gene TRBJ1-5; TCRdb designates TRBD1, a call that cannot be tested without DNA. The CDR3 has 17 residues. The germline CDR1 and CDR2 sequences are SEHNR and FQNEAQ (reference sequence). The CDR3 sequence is CASSSVMWGRVDQPQHF.